Listed below are T cell receptor beta chains from one sample, sequenced in a study of OX40 agonist ivuxolimab in advanced cancers. Here immunoSEQ multiplex PCR was the method, and the copy in TCRdb shows in-frame clones only, minus some. The table has around 40,000 clones, around 88% seen once. Sequencing used CD4+ or CD8+ T cells sorted from blood, obtained in a trial of the OX40 agonist ivuxolimab. Every receptor here comes from an adult with an advanced solid tumor such as melanoma, head and neck, liver or kidney cancer. CDR3s leave out the opening cysteine and the closing phenylalanine or tryptophan. The order of the fields is J gene, V gene, CDR3 protein.

j_call: TRBJ1-2; v_call: TRBV28; cdr3_aa: ASSLGTDLSYGYT
j_call: TRBJ2-1; v_call: TRBV9; cdr3_aa: ASSVATSGENNEQF
j_call: TRBJ1-1; v_call: TRBV7-8; cdr3_aa: ASSSTPTGSRTEAF
j_call: TRBJ2-1; v_call: TRBV30; cdr3_aa: AWSAGGRDNEQF
j_call: TRBJ1-6; v_call: TRBV5-1; cdr3_aa: ASSQGHRGPYNSPLH
j_call: TRBJ1-2; v_call: TRBV7-9; cdr3_aa: ASSHPGQGDGYT
j_call: TRBJ2-5; v_call: TRBV9; cdr3_aa: ASSGPGQGGETQY
j_call: TRBJ1-1; v_call: TRBV19; cdr3_aa: ASSIGQGNTEAF
j_call: TRBJ2-5; v_call: TRBV21-1; cdr3_aa: ASSLGAEQTQY
j_call: TRBJ2-3; v_call: TRBV6-6; cdr3_aa: ASSYGRGDTQY
j_call: TRBJ2-7; v_call: TRBV5-5; cdr3_aa: ASSSLAGGFYEQY
j_call: TRBJ1-2; v_call: TRBV4-1; cdr3_aa: ASSQDDRGYGYT
j_call: TRBJ2-5; v_call: TRBV7-9; cdr3_aa: ASSRGTARETQY
j_call: TRBJ2-1; v_call: TRBV28; cdr3_aa: ASSFRGNNEQF
j_call: TRBJ2-7; v_call: TRBV4-1; cdr3_aa: ASSQGTDYEQY
j_call: TRBJ2-7; v_call: TRBV2; cdr3_aa: ASSRTGGREQY